This TCR beta chain was found in a study of blood T cell repertoires in COVID-19. V shed 8 bases and J shed 2 bases, with 15 bases lying between them. Germline CDR1 and CDR2: MNHEY and SVGAGI. The CDR3 covers 14 residues. Only in-frame clones appear in the TCRdb table, and some are missing; sequencing was by immunoSEQ multiplex PCR. This table holds roughly 30,000 clones, approximately 67% found once. This TCR came from a human donor in a cohort sampled during active COVID-19. The source material was peripheral blood. V usage is TRBV6-5 and J usage is TRBJ1-1; D is perhaps TRBD1 (5 bases). This CDR3 reads CASGYRYSNTEAFF. The CDR3 DNA follows: TGTGCCAGCGGATACAGGTACTCTAACACTGAAGCTTTCTTT.